Below, 31 T cell receptor beta chains from the same sample are listed, as sequenced in a study of blood T cell repertoires in COVID-19. Measured with immunoSEQ multiplex PCR; TCRdb has only the in-frame clones, and not every one. This sample carries 45,000 to 70,000 clones, under 90% of them seen once, and the ten largest clones take approximately 30%. Material: peripheral blood. The source of these receptors is a woman aged 80 or older with active or convalescent COVID-19.

The chain carries TRBV5-1 and TRBJ1-2; 7 positions match TRBD1. The CDR3 is 15 amino acids. Trimming took 4 bases from V and 4 from J; bases not matched to a gene: 10. CDR1 and CDR2 (germline): SGHRS, YFSETQ. This CDR3 reads CASSQRQGRPYGYTF. CDR3 nucleotide sequence: TGCGCCAGCAGCCAACGACAGGGACGACCCTATGGCTACACCTTC.

This chain joins TRBV11-2 and TRBJ2-7; 8 nucleotides line up with TRBD1. The trim removed 1 base at V and 3 bases at J, leaving 2 bases unmatched. The CDR3 has 14 amino acids. The germline CDR1 and CDR2 sequences are SGHAT and FQNNGV. This chain's CDR3 is CASSLGDRIYEQYF. The CDR3 coding sequence is TGTGCCAGCAGCTTAGGGGACAGGATCTACGAGCAGTACTTC.

The chain combines TRBV6-5 with TRBJ1-6; D remains unclear. V lost 2 bases to trimming and J lost 5 bases, with 10 bases between them. CDR1 and CDR2 from the germline V gene are MNHEY and SVGAGI. This CDR3 is built from 15 residues. CDR3 in DNA: TGTGCCAGCAGTTACCGGGAGGGCCATAATTCACCCCTCCACTTT. It is translated as CASSYREGHNSPLHF.

The CDR3 DNA is TGCAGCTCACGATCCACAGGGGGCGCGGGGAACACTGAAGCTTTCTTT. Protein product: CSSRSTGGAGNTEAFF. V is TRBV29-1 and J is TRBJ1-1; the match to TRBD1 covers 9 bases. Losses at the gene ends were 8 bases for V and 1 base for J; bases not matched to a gene: 14. Germline V gene sequence: CDR1 SQVTM, CDR2 ANQGSEA. This CDR3 has 16 amino acids.

This sequence joins TRBV4-1 and TRBJ2-1; the D gene is possibly TRBD2 (6 bases). The V end was cut by 4 bases, the J end by 3 bases, with 13 bases between. The CDR3 spans 15 residues. From germline, CDR1 is MGHRA and CDR2 YSYEKL. For the CDR3, the DNA is TGCGCCAGCAGCCTCGGAGCGGGCCACTACAATGAGCAGTTCTTC. Translation: CASSLGAGHYNEQFF.

The rearrangement uses TRBV29-1 and TRBJ1-2; TRBD1 aligns across 8 bases. This CDR3 comprises 12 residues. V gave up 3 bases and J gave up 5 bases; unmatched junction bases: 2. CDR1 and CDR2 from the germline V gene are SQVTM and ANQGSEA. CDR3 amino acids: CSVDRTGYGYTF. CDR3 bases: TGCAGCGTTGACCGGACAGGGTATGGCTACACCTTC.

The chain couples TRBV12-2 to TRBJ2-1; the table's D call TRBD2 went unverified against the DNA. TRBV12-2 is labeled a pseudogene. The CDR3 spans 18 residues. Here the CDR3 reads CASRLARPSGSSYNEQFF. The CDR3 DNA sequence: TGTGCAAGTCGCTTAGCGCGGCCTAGCGGGAGCTCCTACAATGAGCAGTTCTTC.

The chain is built from TRBV3-1 (or the pseudogene TRBV3-2) and TRBJ2-2; TRBD1 matches at 8 bases. This CDR3 has 16 amino acids. CDR1 and CDR2 from the germline V gene are LGHDT and YNNKEL (reference sequence). J was trimmed by 4 bases and V by 6 bases; bases with no gene match: 10. CDR3: CASSLQGALGTGELFF. DNA for the CDR3: TGTGCCAGCAGTTTGCAGGGGGCTTTGGGCACCGGGGAGCTGTTTTTT.

In its sample, this clone was seen once. V is TRBV19 and J is TRBJ1-1, with 7 bases fitting TRBD1. The V gene end was trimmed by 4 bases and the J gene end by 1 base; junction bases not matched to a gene: 6. CDR3 length equals 15 residues. Per germline, CDR1 LNHDA and CDR2 SQIVND (reference sequence). CDR3: CASSTQGGGNTEAFF. DNA for the CDR3: TGTGCCAGTAGTACCCAGGGGGGAGGGAACACTGAAGCTTTCTTT. Full variable domain (missing parts from reference TRBV19 and TRBJ1-1): DGGITQSPKYLFRKEGQNVTLSCEQNLNHDAMYWYRQDPGQGLRLIYYSQIVNDFQKGDIAEGYSVSREKKESFPLTVTSAQKNPTAFYLCASSTQGGGNTEAFFGQGTRLTVV.

The CDR3: CASSLGTSGAKQYF. The CDR3 nucleotides are TGTGCCAGCAGCTTGGGGACTAGCGGGGCAAAGCAGTACTTC. The chain joins TRBV7-9 to TRBJ2-7, with 13 nucleotides matching TRBD2. CDR1 SEHNR and CDR2 FQNEAQ come from the germline V gene (reference sequence). The J segment lost 8 bases and the V segment lost 3 bases, leaving 4 bases of the junction unmatched. This CDR3 region has 14 residues.

The chain uses TRBV18 and TRBJ2-5; the match to TRBD2 covers 9 bases. The V and J ends lost 2 bases and 5 bases, in that order; junction bases with no gene match: 6. Per the germline V gene, CDR1 is KGHSH and CDR2 is LQKENI. The CDR3 length is 15 residues. For the CDR3, the DNA is TGTGCCAGCTCACCAAATAGCGGGGGCCCCGAGACCCAGTACTTC. Protein: CASSPNSGGPETQYF.

V and J are TRBV13 and TRBJ2-3; 10 bases agree with TRBD2. Germline assignment: CDR1 PRHDT and CDR2 FYEKMQ (reference sequence). The length of the CDR3 is 15 residues. The ends lost 6 bases at V and 1 base at J; junction bases unmatched: 4. For the CDR3, the DNA is TGTGCCAGCAGTTCCGGGACTAGCGGCACAGATACGCAGTATTTT. Translated, it gives CASSSGTSGTDTQYF.

This clone appeared a few times. V and J are TRBV19 and TRBJ1-1; 9 nucleotides align to TRBD1. CDR1 is LNHDA and CDR2 is SQIVND in the germline V gene (reference sequence). Germline trimming cut 2 bases from V and 4 bases from J; bases unmatched to any gene: 5. The CDR3 covers 15 residues. In nucleotides, the CDR3 is TGTGCCAGTAGTATACCCACGACAGGGGGCACTGAAGCTTTCTTT. This gives the protein CASSIPTTGGTEAFF.

This rearrangement joins TRBV7-2 to TRBJ2-1; 8 bases fit TRBD2. Germline loops: CDR1 SGHTA, CDR2 FQGNSA. The CDR3 is made up of 16 amino acids. Losses at the gene ends were 7 bases for V and 6 bases for J; bases not matched to a gene: 14. CDR3: CASIIFGGGISNEQFF. DNA of the CDR3: TGTGCCAGCATCATATTCGGCGGGGGGATATCCAATGAGCAGTTCTTC.

The CDR3, as DNA: TGTGCCAGTAGTATAAGGGGGTGGGACACCGGGGAGCTGTTTTTT. Translation gives CASSIRGWDTGELFF. This chain joins TRBV19 and TRBJ2-2; maybe TRBD1 (6 bases). CDR1 LNHDA and CDR2 SQIVND come from the germline V gene (reference sequence). V dropped 2 bases and J dropped 3 bases, with 10 bases sitting between them. The CDR3 loop spans 15 amino acids.

The chain has TRBV7-2 and TRBJ2-7, with D tentatively TRBD2 (7 bases). In germline, CDR1 is SGHTA, CDR2 FQGNSA. Deletions cut 4 bases from V and 2 bases from J, with 21 bases between. The CDR3 has 17 residues. The CDR3 here is CASSYAVGGAPAYEQYF. CDR3 coding DNA: TGTGCCAGCAGCTACGCAGTTGGGGGGGCCCCCGCCTACGAGCAGTACTTC.

This clone was seen more than once but under ten times. The rearrangement joins TRBV6-2 or TRBV6-3 to TRBJ1-5; D uncertain. The V gene's germline CDR1 is MNHEY and CDR2 SVGEGT. The CDR3 sequence is 13 residues long. Trimming shortened V by 0 bases and J by 4 bases, and 4 bases separated the two germline ends. In DNA form, the CDR3 reads TGTGCCAGCAGTTACTCACAGAATCAGCCCCAGCATTTT. Protein sequence: CASSYSQNQPQHF.

This chain joins TRBV24-1 and TRBJ1-2; D call uncertain. From germline, CDR1 is KGHDR and CDR2 SFDVKD. The CDR3 loop spans 12 amino acids. Trimming stripped 4 bases from V and 3 bases from J, with 5 bases between. DNA for the CDR3: TGTGCCACCAGTGAACTGGACTATGGCTACACCTTC. This gives the protein CATSELDYGYTF.

The chain employs TRBV4-3 and TRBJ2-1; tentatively, D is TRBD2 (7 bases). Per germline, CDR1 LGHNA and CDR2 YSLEER. The CDR3 covers 17 residues. Trimming cost V 1 base and J 9 bases, with 22 bases left between them. CDR3 DNA: TGCGCCAGCAGCCAAGTAGGGCGGGGGCCGCTTACAGGTGAGCAGTTCTTC. Residues: CASSQVGRGPLTGEQFF.

The chain carries TRBV5-1 and TRBJ2-1; 8 positions match TRBD1. This CDR3 region has 16 residues. Unmatched junction bases numbered 7, after V lost 0 bases and J lost 5 bases. From germline, CDR1 is SGHRS and CDR2 YFSETQ. In nucleotides, the CDR3 is TGCGCCAGCAGCTTGGAACTCCGACAGGGGCACAATGAGCAGTTCTTC. This gives the protein CASSLELRQGHNEQFF. The whole variable domain, filled in from reference TRBV5-1 and TRBJ2-1, reads KAGVTQTPRYLIKTRGQQVTLSCSPISGHRSVSWYQQTPGQGLQFLFEYFSETQRNKGNFPGRFSGRQFSNSRSEMNVSTLELGDSALYLCASSLELRQGHNEQFFGPGTRLTVL.

The V and J genes are TRBV6-2 or TRBV6-3 and TRBJ2-1, with 8 nucleotides matching TRBD2. V lost 6 bases to trimming and J lost 7 bases; unmatched junction nucleotides: 8. Germline-derived CDR1 and CDR2 are MNHEY and SVGEGT. The CDR3 is made up of 14 amino acids. CDR3 residues: CASSVGGAINEQFF. The CDR3 DNA follows: TGTGCCAGCAGCGTCGGGGGGGCAATAAATGAGCAGTTCTTC.

This clone was seen more than once but under ten times. The V call is TRBV6-4, the J call TRBJ1-1; 7 bases agree with TRBD1. The germline V gene encodes CDR1 MRHNA and CDR2 SNTAGT. This CDR3 contains 14 residues. V was clipped by 2 bases and J by 4 bases; unmatched bases: 4. DNA for the CDR3: TGTGCCAGCAGTGACGGTACAGGGGCCACTGAAGCTTTCTTT. Translated, it gives CASSDGTGATEAFF.

The rearrangement joins TRBV2 to TRBJ1-1; tentatively, D is TRBD1 (5 bases). The CDR3 has 12 amino acids. Trimming left V 2 bases short and J 6 bases short, with 7 bases between. Looked up from germline, CDR1 is SNHLY and CDR2 is FYNNEI. DNA for the CDR3: TGTGCCAGCAGTGAACAGGGCCCTGAAGCTTTCTTT. It translates to CASSEQGPEAFF.

The CDR3 nucleotides read TGTGCCAGCAGTTACCGCCGCGCAGGGGGAAGCGATGAGCAGTTCTTC. Protein: CASSYRRAGGSDEQFF. The chain links TRBV6-5 to TRBJ2-1, with 7 bases fitting TRBD1. Looked up from germline, CDR1 is MNHEY and CDR2 is SVGAGI. V gave up 2 bases and J gave up 8 bases; unmatched junction bases: 12. The CDR3 sequence is 16 residues long.

This chain connects TRBV18 to TRBJ1-2, with a weak D call TRBD1 (6 bases). Germline V gene lookup returns CDR1 KGHSH and CDR2 LQKENI. Trimming left V 4 bases short and J 7 bases short, with 19 bases between. The CDR3 spans 15 residues. DNA for the CDR3: TGTGCCAGCTCACTACTCGGACAGCCTGATGGTGGCTACACCTTC. Residues: CASSLLGQPDGGYTF.

This chain connects TRBV3-1 (or the pseudogene TRBV3-2) to TRBJ2-7; D gene uncertain. Per germline, CDR1 LGHDT and CDR2 YNNKEL (reference sequence). The CDR3 spans 15 residues. Trimming took off 4 bases at V and 0 bases at J, with 13 bases between the two ends. The CDR3, as DNA: TGTGCCAGCAGCCGCCCCGGTTCGGGCTCCTACGAGCAGTACTTC. Its translation: CASSRPGSGSYEQYF.

The chain carries TRBV11-2 and TRBJ2-7, with 10 bases that match TRBD2. The ends lost 1 base at V and 6 bases at J; junction bases unmatched: 3. The CDR3 loop spans 14 amino acids. The V gene's germline CDR1 is SGHAT and CDR2 FQNNGV. The CDR3 loop is CASSLGTSGREQYF. DNA of the CDR3: TGTGCCAGCAGCTTAGGGACTAGCGGCCGCGAGCAGTACTTC. Full variable domain (missing parts from reference TRBV11-2 and TRBJ2-7): EAGVAQSPRYKIIEKRQSVAFWCNPISGHATLYWYQQILGQGPKLLIQFQNNGVVDDSQLPKDRFSAERLKGVDSTLKIQPAKLEDSAVYLCASSLGTSGREQYFGPGTRLTVT.

The chain recombines TRBV11-2 with TRBJ2-2, with 10 positions matching TRBD2. This CDR3 comprises 18 residues. With 0 bases clipped from V and 4 bases from J, the junction kept 8 bases outside the gene matches. Germline V gives CDR1 SGHAT, CDR2 FQNNGV. The CDR3 protein is CASSLESGGAWITGELFF. CDR3 bases: TGTGCCAGCAGCTTAGAAAGCGGGGGGGCTTGGATCACCGGGGAGCTGTTTTTT.

The chain uses TRBV6-5 and TRBJ2-5; TRBD2 agrees at 8 bases. CDR3 size: 13 residues. J gave up 5 bases and V 8 bases, and 7 bases lay outside the gene matches. Per the germline V gene, CDR1 is MNHEY and CDR2 is SVGAGI. The CDR3 loop is CASGPGLGETQYF. CDR3 sequence (DNA): TGTGCCAGCGGACCGGGACTAGGGGAGACCCAGTACTTC.

This clone turned up a few times. This chain connects TRBV3-1 (or the pseudogene TRBV3-2) to TRBJ1-1; TRBD1 might be the D (6 bases). CDR3 length: 13 residues. Trimming left V 5 bases short and J 3 bases short, with 10 bases between. CDR1 LGHDT and CDR2 YNNKEL come from the germline V gene (reference sequence). CDR3 in amino acids: CASSDPGDTEAFF. DNA for the CDR3: TGTGCCAGCAGCGACCCAGGGGACACTGAAGCTTTCTTT.

The CDR3 loop reads CASSLAGEDYGYTF. The DNA for the CDR3 is TGCGCCAGCAGCTTGGCGGGTGAGGACTATGGCTACACCTTC. The chain recombines TRBV5-1 with TRBJ1-2; D remains unclear. Trimming took off 0 bases at V and 3 bases at J, with 9 bases between the two ends. CDR1 is SGHRS and CDR2 is YFSETQ in the germline V gene. The CDR3 extends over 14 amino acids.